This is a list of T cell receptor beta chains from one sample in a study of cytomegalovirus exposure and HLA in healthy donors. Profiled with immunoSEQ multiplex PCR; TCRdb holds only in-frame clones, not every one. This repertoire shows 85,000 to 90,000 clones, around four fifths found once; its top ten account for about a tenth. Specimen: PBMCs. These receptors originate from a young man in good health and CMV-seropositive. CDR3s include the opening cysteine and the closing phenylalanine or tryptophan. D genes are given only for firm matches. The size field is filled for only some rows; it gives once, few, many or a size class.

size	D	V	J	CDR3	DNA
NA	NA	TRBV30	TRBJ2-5	CAWSVGGPGQAVRQYF	TGTGCCTGGAGTGTGGGGGGGCCGGGACAGGCCGTACGGCAGTACTTC
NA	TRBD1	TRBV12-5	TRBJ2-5	CASGPLGTGGEETQYF	TGTGCTAGTGGTCCCCTTGGGACAGGGGGTGAAGAGACCCAGTACTTC
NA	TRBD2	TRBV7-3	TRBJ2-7	CASSLSGGVNYEQYF	TGTGCCAGCAGCTTAAGCGGGGGTGTTAACTACGAGCAGTACTTC
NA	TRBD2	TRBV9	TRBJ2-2	CASSRSGGDPRELFF	TGTGCCAGCAGCCGGAGCGGGGGGGATCCCCGGGAGCTGTTTTTT
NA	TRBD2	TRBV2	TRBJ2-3	CASSQISGGPADTQYF	TGTGCCAGCAGCCAAATTAGCGGGGGACCAGCAGATACGCAGTATTTT
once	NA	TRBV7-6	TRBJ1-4	CASSPPLVRSGWVEKLFF	TGTGCCAGCAGCCCTCCCTTGGTACGGTCGGGGTGGGTTGAAAAACTGTTTTTT
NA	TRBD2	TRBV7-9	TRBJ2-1	CASSLVSGGEEQFF	TGTGCCAGCAGCTTAGTTAGCGGGGGGGAGGAGCAGTTCTTC
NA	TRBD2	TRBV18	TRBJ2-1	CASSPPGGGTYNEQFF	TGTGCCAGCTCACCACCCGGCGGGGGAACCTACAATGAGCAGTTCTTC
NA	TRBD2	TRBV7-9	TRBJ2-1	CSSSGGYNEQFF	TGTTCCAGCAGCGGGGGGTACAATGAGCAGTTCTTC
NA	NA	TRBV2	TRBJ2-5	CASRTQETQYF	TGTGCCAGCAGAACACAAGAGACCCAGTACTTC
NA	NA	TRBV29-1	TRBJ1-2	CSVVGTYGYTF	TGCAGCGTTGTGGGGACATATGGCTACACCTTC
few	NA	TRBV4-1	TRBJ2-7	CASSQGTTGSSYEQYF	TGCGCCAGCAGCCAAGGAACCACAGGGAGCTCCTACGAGCAGTACTTC
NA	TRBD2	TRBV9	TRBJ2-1	CASSVADLGRGVSNEQFF	TGTGCCAGCAGCGTAGCCGACTTGGGGCGGGGGGTCTCTAATGAGCAGTTCTTC
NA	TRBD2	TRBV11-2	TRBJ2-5	CASSLFAGGLETQYF	TGTGCCAGCAGCTTATTCGCGGGGGGGCTAGAGACCCAGTACTTC
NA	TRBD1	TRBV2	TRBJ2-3	CASSEARTGYSSDTQYF	TGTGCCAGCAGTGAAGCTCGGACAGGGTATTCCTCAGATACGCAGTATTTT
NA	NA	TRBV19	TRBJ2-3	CASTSTGSWADTQYF	TGTGCCAGTACTTCGACGGGGTCGTGGGCAGATACGCAGTATTTT
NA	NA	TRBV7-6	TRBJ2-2	CASTPGVPGELFF	TGTGCCAGCACCCCCGGGGTTCCCGGGGAGCTGTTTTTT
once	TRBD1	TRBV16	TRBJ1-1	CASSQSRTGNTEAFF	TGTGCCAGCAGCCAATCCCGGACAGGGAACACTGAAGCTTTCTTT
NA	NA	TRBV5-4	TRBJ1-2	CASSSETERCTF	TGTGCCAGCAGCTCGGAGACAGAGCGATGCACCTTC
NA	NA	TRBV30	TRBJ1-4	CALRLTGNEKLFF	TGTGCCTTAAGACTGACGGGGAATGAAAAACTGTTTTTT
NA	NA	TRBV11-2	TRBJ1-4	CASSLDREGLLNEKLFF	TGTGCCAGCAGCTTAGATCGGGAGGGGCTACTTAATGAAAAACTGTTTTTT
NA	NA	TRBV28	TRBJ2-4	CASNTGLRDIQYF	TGTGCCAGCAATACAGGGTTGAGGGACATTCAGTACTTC
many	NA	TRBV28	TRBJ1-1	CAASPGVNTEAFF	TGTGCCGCCTCTCCGGGGGTGAACACTGAAGCTTTCTTT
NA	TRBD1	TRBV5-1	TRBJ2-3	CASSYAGTGFGQYF	TGCGCCAGCAGCTACGCCGGGACAGGGTTCGGGCAGTATTTT
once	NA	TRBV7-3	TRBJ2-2	CASSREAVNTGELFF	TGTGCCAGCAGCCGTGAGGCAGTCAACACCGGGGAGCTGTTTTTT
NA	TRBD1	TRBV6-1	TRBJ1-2	CASRHTGGSYGYTF	TGTGCCAGCAGGCACACAGGGGGAAGCTATGGCTACACCTTC
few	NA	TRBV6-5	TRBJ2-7	CASSTGGWAYEQYF	TGTGCCAGCAGTACCGGGGGATGGGCCTACGAGCAGTACTTC
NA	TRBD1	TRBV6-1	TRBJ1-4	CASRKAGTGGEKLFF	TGTGCCAGCAGGAAAGCCGGGACAGGGGGCGAAAAACTGTTTTTT
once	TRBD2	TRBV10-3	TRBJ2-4	CAISEGGGGIQYF	TGTGCCATCAGTGAGGGGGGGGGTGGCATTCAGTACTTC
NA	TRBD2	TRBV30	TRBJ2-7	CAWSVLRTSGGAGEQYF	TGTGCCTGGAGTGTACTGAGGACTAGCGGGGGGGCCGGGGAGCAGTACTTC
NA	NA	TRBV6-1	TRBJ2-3	CASTRVSSTDTQYF	TGTGCCAGCACACGAGTATCTAGCACAGATACGCAGTATTTT
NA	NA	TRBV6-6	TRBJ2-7	CASSHLGHEQYF	TGTGCCAGCAGTCACCTGGGCCACGAGCAGTACTTC
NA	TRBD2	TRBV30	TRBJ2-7	CAWRQWAGGAYEQYF	TGTGCCTGGAGACAATGGGCGGGGGGCGCCTACGAGCAGTACTTC
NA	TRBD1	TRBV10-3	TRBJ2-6	CAIRGDGAGGTGANVLTF	TGTGCCATCAGGGGCGACGGAGCAGGGGGAACTGGGGCCAACGTCCTGACTTTC
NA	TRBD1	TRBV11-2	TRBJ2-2	CASSLRQGRNTGELFF	TGTGCCAGCAGCTTACGACAGGGGAGGAACACCGGGGAGCTGTTTTTT
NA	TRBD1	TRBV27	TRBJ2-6	CASSLGQGVVGANVLTF	TGTGCCAGCAGCTTAGGACAGGGTGTCGTTGGGGCCAACGTCCTGACTTTC
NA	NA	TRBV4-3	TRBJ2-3	CASSQGPTGTLGTDTQYF	TGCGCCAGCAGCCAAGGACCGACCGGGACTCTTGGCACAGATACGCAGTATTTT
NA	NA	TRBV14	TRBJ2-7	CASSQALPRLGEQYF	TGTGCCAGCAGCCAAGCCTTACCGCGACTCGGCGAGCAGTACTTC